This T cell receptor (beta chain) originates from a study of a mutant IDH1 vaccine in newly diagnosed glioma (dated by TCRdb to the early 2020s). About the study as a whole: Of the roughly 30 treated patients, 62.5% were male and 37.5% were female, and a mean age of approximately 40 years was recorded. Peripheral blood was drawn at six visits: V03 (baseline), V05, V07, V10, V12 and V13. Longitudinal TCRB deep sequencing was done for 25 treated patients, wherever samples were available for exploratory analyses. Before enrollment, patients had received standard therapy of radiotherapy alone, temozolomide alone, or radiochemotherapy with temozolomide; most received the combination. The research as a whole found: Immune responses induced by the vaccine were seen in around 93% of patients across multiple MHC alleles. According to the authors, sample limitations meant that analyses of patient blood samples could not be reproduced. Availability determined which PBMC samples were chosen for TCRB deep sequencing. Changes in the top peripheral T cell clonotypes picked up by TCRB sequencing did not appear to be linked to pseudoprogression.

Library prep was done by the immunoSEQ multiplex PCR assay. The hsTCRB Kit was used according to the manufacturer's protocol to amplify rearranged TCR beta chain sequences. An Illumina MiSeq was used to sequence the TCRB libraries. The source study handled its data this way. The proprietary platform of the kit vendor was used for demultiplexing, trimming and gene mapping. This immuneACCESS table, as held by TCRdb, lists in-frame sequences with V and J called but not all clones. Of the missing ones, under half trace to an unresolved V gene in checked studies; the others have no known cause. V and J calls and clone size are given by that table; D and trimming were obtained from the DNA. The sample table shows around 30,000 clones, and approximately 80% are seen once. The ten largest clones represent more than 8.5% of the sample. Note on this clone: No antigen is known for it. One base away there is no much larger clone; base qualities are not given.

A distance of 8 bases separates the germline ends of V and J, which lose 5 bases and 1 base respectively. Inclusive of the bounding cysteine and phenylalanine, the CDR3 is 13 residues long. Of the read, only the CDR3 DNA is kept; its 39 bases are in frame from base 1. Reading the germline V gene (reference sequence) gives CDR1 MNHNY and CDR2 SVGAGI. This specimen's time point label, per the study, means: baseline, week 1 (first vaccination visit). The sample's treatment or condition, from its label and the paper: pre-vaccination baseline after standard-of-care therapy. Newly diagnosed WHO grade 3 or 4 IDH1-mutant astrocytomas showing loss of nuclear ATRX were present in the donors. The samples were drawn from NOA16, a multicentre, single-arm, open-label phase I trial in Germany that tested a mutant IDH1 peptide vaccine in humans for the first time. Blood drawn at visit V03 was used as the baseline sample for immunogenicity testing. The DNeasy Blood and Tissue Kit was used to extract genomic DNA from EDTA blood for TCRB sequencing.

The chain links TRBV6-6 with TRBJ1-2, and the D gene may be TRBD1, 5 bases matching. Sample: peripheral blood mononuclear cells (PBMCs), taken from a glioma patient treated with radiotherapy, temozolomide or both. This receptor was obtained from a man in his fifties or sixties with glioma. Some clones in this sample may be carry-over from other donors' samples. The CDR3 amino acid sequence is: CASSADSNYGYTF. The nucleotide sequence is TGTGCCAGCAGTGCCGACAGTAACTATGGCTACACCTTC.